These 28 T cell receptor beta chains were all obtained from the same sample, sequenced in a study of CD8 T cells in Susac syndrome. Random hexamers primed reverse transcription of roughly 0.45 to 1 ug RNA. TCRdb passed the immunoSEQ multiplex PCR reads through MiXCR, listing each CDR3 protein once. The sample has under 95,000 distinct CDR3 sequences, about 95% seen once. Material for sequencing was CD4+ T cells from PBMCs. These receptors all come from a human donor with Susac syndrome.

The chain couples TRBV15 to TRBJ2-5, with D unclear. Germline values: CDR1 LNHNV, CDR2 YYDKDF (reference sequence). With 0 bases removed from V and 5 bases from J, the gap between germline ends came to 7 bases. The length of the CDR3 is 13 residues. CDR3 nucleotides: TGTGCCACCAGCAGAGATCCGGGCGAGACCCAGTACTTC. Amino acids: CATSRDPGETQYF.

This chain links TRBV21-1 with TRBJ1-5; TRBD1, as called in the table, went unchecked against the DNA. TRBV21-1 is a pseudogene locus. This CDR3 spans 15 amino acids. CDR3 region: CASSLQGPTYQPQHF. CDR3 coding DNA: TGTGCCAGCAGTTTACAGGGGCCAACCTATCAGCCCCAGCATTTT.

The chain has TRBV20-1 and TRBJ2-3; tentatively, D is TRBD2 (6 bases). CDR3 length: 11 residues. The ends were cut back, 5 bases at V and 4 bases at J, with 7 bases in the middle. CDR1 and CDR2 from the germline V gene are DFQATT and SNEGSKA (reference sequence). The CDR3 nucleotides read TGCAGTGCTCCGGGGGCAGATACGCAGTATTTT. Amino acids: CSAPGADTQYF.

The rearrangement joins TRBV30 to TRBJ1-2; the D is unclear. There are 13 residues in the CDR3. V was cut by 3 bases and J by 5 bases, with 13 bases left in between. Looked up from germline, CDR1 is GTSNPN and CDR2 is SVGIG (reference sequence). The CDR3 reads CAWSPSLGYGYTF. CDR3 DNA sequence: TGTGCCTGGAGCCCCAGCCTGGGTTATGGCTACACCTTC.

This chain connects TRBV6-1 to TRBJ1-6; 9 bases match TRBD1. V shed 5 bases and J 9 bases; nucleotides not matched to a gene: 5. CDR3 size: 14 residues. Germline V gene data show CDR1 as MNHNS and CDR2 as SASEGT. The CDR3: CASSHGTGSSPLHF. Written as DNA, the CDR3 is TGTGCCAGCAGTCACGGGACAGGGAGTTCACCCCTCCACTTT.

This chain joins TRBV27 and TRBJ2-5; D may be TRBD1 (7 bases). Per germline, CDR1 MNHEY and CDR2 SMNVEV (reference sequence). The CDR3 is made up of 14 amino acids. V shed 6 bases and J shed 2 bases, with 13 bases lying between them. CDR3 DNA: TGTGCCAGCAGCCCGGGGGACAGACAAGAGACCCAGTACTTC. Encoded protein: CASSPGDRQETQYF.

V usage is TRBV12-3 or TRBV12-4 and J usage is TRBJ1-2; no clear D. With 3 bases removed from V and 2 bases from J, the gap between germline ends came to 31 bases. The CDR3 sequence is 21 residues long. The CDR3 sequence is CASSFRVRAATGSGENYGYTF. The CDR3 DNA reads TGTGCCAGCAGTTTCCGGGTCCGGGCCGCAACGGGGTCCGGGGAGAACTATGGCTACACCTTC.

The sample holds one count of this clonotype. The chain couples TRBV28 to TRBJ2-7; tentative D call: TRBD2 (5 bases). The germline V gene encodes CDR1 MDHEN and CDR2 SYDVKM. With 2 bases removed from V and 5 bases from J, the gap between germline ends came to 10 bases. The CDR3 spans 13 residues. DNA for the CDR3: TGTGCCAGCAGTTTACCTAGCCCCCACGAGCAGTACTTC. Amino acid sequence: CASSLPSPHEQYF.

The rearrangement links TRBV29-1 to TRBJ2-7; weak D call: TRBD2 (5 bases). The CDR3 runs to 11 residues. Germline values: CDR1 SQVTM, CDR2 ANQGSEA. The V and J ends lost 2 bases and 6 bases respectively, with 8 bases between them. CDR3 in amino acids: CSVEHAGEQYF. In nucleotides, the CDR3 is TGCAGCGTTGAACATGCGGGCGAGCAGTACTTC.

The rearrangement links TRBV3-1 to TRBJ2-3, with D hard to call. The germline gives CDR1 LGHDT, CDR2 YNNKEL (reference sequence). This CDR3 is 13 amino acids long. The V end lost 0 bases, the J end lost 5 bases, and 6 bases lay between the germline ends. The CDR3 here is CASSQDRGDTQYF. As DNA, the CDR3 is TGTGCCAGCAGCCAAGATCGTGGAGATACGCAGTATTTT.

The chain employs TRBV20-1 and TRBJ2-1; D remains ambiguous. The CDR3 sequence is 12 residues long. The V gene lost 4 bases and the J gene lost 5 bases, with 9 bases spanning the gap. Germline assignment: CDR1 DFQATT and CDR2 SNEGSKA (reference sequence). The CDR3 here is CSAKWGHNEQFF. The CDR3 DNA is TGCAGTGCTAAGTGGGGTCACAATGAGCAGTTCTTC.

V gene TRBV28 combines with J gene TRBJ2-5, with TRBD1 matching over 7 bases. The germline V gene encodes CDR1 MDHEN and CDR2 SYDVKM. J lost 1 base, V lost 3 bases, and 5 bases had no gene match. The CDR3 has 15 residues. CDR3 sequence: CASSFQQGFQETQYF. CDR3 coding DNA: TGTGCCAGCAGTTTCCAACAGGGGTTCCAAGAGACCCAGTACTTC.

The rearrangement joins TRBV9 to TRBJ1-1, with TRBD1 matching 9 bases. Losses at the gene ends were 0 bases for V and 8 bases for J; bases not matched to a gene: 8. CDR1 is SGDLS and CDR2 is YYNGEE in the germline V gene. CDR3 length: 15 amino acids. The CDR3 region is CASSVGGQGFGEAFF. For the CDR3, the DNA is TGTGCCAGCAGCGTAGGGGGACAGGGCTTCGGAGAAGCTTTCTTT.

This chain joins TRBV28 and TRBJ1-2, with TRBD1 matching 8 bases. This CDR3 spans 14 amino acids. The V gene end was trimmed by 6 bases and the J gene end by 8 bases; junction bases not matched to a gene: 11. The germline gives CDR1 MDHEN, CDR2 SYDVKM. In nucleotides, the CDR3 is TGTGCCAGCAGCCTAGGGGGACAGGCTTCAGGCTACACCTTC. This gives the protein CASSLGGQASGYTF.

DNA for the CDR3: TGTGCCTGGACAATGGATTTTTATAATTCACCCCTCCACTTT. It specifies CAWTMDFYNSPLHF. The chain joins TRBV30 to TRBJ1-6, with D uncertain. Per the germline V gene, CDR1 is GTSNPN and CDR2 is SVGIG (reference sequence). Trimming left V 4 bases short and J 4 bases short, with 11 bases between. The CDR3 spans 14 residues.

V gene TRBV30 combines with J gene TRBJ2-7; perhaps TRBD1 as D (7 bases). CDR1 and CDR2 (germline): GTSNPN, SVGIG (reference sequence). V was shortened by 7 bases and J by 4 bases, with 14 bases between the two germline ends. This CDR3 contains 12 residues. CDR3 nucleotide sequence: TGTGCCTCTCATCAGGGGGGATACGAGCAGTACTTC. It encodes CASHQGGYEQYF.

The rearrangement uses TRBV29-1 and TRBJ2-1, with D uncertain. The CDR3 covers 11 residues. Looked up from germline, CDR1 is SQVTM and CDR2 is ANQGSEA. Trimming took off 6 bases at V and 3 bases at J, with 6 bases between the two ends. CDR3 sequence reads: CSVVNYNEQFF. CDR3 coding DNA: TGCAGCGTGGTTAACTACAATGAGCAGTTCTTC.

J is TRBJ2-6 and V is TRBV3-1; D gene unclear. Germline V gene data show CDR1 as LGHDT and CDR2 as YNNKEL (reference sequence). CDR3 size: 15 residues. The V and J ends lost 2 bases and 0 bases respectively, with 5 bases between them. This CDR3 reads CASSQMYSGANVLTF. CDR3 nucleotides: TGTGCCAGCAGCCAAATGTACTCTGGGGCCAACGTCCTGACTTTC.

The CDR3 here is CSAKGQLKETQYF. The CDR3 region has the DNA TGCAGTGCTAAGGGACAGCTGAAAGAGACCCAGTACTTC. J is TRBJ2-5 and V is TRBV20-1; TRBD1 aligns across 7 bases. The CDR3 is 13 amino acids. Germline CDR1 DFQATT, CDR2 SNEGSKA (reference sequence). Trimming cost V 4 bases and J 3 bases; bases outside gene matches: 5.

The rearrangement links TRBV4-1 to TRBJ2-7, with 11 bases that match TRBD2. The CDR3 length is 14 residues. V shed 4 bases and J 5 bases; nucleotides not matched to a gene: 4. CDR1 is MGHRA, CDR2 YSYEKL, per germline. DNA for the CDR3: TGCGCCAGCAGCCGCCTACTAGCGGGGGACGAGCAGTACTTC. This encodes CASSRLLAGDEQYF.

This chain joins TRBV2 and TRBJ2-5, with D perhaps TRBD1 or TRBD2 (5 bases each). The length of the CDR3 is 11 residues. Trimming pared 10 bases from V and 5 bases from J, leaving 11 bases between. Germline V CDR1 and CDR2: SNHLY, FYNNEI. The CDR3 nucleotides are TGTGCCAATCGCAGGGACGAGACCCAGTACTTC. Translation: CANRRDETQYF.

CDR3 region: CASSFGTGTYEQYF. CDR3 bases: TGTGCCAGCAGCTTTGGGACAGGGACCTACGAGCAGTACTTC. The V call is TRBV7-9, the J call TRBJ2-7; 9 bases align to TRBD1. V was clipped by 3 bases and J by 2 bases; unmatched bases: 2. The germline V gene has CDR1 SEHNR and CDR2 FQNEAQ (reference sequence). The CDR3 has 14 residues.

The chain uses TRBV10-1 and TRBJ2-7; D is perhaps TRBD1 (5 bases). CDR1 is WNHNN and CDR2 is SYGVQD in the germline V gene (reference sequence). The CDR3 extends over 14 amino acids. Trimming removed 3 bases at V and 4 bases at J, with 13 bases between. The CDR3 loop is CASSDGAKSYEQYF. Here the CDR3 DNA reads TGCGCCAGCAGTGATGGGGCGAAGAGTTACGAGCAGTACTTC.

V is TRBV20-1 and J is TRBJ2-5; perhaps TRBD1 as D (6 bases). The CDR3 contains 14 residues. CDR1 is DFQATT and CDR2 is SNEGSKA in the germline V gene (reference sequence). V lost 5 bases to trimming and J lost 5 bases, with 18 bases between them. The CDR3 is CSALSTGPGETQYF. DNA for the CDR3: TGCAGTGCTTTATCTACAGGGCCAGGGGAGACCCAGTACTTC.

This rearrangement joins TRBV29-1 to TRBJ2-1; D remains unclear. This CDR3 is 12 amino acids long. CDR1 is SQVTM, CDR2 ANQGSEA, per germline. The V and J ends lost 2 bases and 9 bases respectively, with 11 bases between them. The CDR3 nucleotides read TGCAGCGTTGAACAGGTGGTGAGTGAGCAGTTCTTC. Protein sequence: CSVEQVVSEQFF.

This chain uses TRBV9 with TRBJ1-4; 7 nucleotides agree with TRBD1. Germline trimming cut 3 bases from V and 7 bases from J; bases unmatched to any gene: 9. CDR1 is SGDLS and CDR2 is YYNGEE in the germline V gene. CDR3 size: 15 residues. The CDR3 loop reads CASSGGGSLGEKLFF. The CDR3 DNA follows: TGTGCCAGCAGCGGAGGGGGCTCGTTGGGTGAAAAACTGTTTTTT.

CDR3 region: CASSASGTGFDEQYF. The CDR3 bases are TGTGCCAGCAGCGCCTCCGGGACAGGGTTCGACGAGCAGTACTTC. The V gene is TRBV7-8, the J gene TRBJ2-7, with 9 bases matching TRBD1. V lost 5 bases, J lost 5 bases, and 10 bases stayed unmatched. Looked up from germline, CDR1 is SGHVS and CDR2 is FQNEAQ. The length of the CDR3 is 15 residues.

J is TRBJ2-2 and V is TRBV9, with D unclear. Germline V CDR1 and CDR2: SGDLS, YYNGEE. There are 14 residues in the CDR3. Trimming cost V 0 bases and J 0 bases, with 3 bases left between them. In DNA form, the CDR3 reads TGTGCCAGCAGCGTAGGCGCGAACACCGGGGAGCTGTTTTTT. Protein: CASSVGANTGELFF.